What follows are 14 T cell receptor beta chains derived from one specimen sequenced in a study of Ad26.COV2.S vaccination and SARS-CoV-2 variants. Treatment indicated: over 15 received Ad26.COV2.S at low or high dose, single or two shots; a few received placebo; per-sample allocation not given. Sampling happened 63 days after the first vaccine or placebo injection. TCRdb's table, derived via immunoSEQ multiplex PCR, lists solely in-frame clones and lacks some. The sample lists 350,000 to 400,000 clones; 75% to 90% were seen once. Sequenced material: peripheral blood, taken in a trial of Ad26.COV2.S vaccine versus placebo. These receptors came from a person aged 18-60 years who received the Ad26.COV2.S COVID-19 vaccine or a placebo.

The chain joins TRBV5-1 to TRBJ2-5; perhaps TRBD1 as D (6 bases). The germline V and J ends were trimmed by 5 bases and 3 bases, with 11 bases remaining between them. The germline V gene encodes CDR1 SGHRS and CDR2 YFSETQ. The CDR3 length is 13 residues. DNA for the CDR3: TGCGCCAGCAGTTGGTCAGGGGAAGAGACCCAGTACTTC. Its protein product is CASSWSGEETQYF.

This rearrangement joins TRBV6-5 to TRBJ2-7; D gene unclear. Germline CDR1 MNHEY, CDR2 SVGAGI. This CDR3 region has 15 residues. Trimming removed 0 bases at V and 1 base at J, with 10 bases between. CDR3 in DNA: TGTGCCAGCAGTTACTCGGATGCCCCATCCTACGAGCAGTACTTC. Translated: CASSYSDAPSYEQYF.

J is TRBJ2-1 and V is TRBV4-2; D remains unclear. Germline CDR1 and CDR2: LGHNA and YNFKEQ. CDR3 length: 14 residues. V lost 1 base and J lost 5, with 9 bases in between. This CDR3 is CASSQGLVHNEQFF. CDR3 coding DNA: TGTGCCAGCAGCCAAGGGCTAGTTCACAATGAGCAGTTCTTC.

The CDR3 region is CASSFRTTRQGETQYF. CDR3 nucleotide sequence: TGTGCCAGCAGCTTCCGAACCACTAGGCAAGGAGAGACCCAGTACTTC. This chain uses TRBV13 with TRBJ2-5; TRBD2 is a possible D gene (5 bases). Trimming removed 3 bases at V and 4 bases at J, with 18 bases between. This CDR3 has 16 residues. Germline assignment: CDR1 PRHDT and CDR2 FYEKMQ (reference sequence).

The gene calls are TRBV27 and TRBJ1-1; 7 nucleotides line up with TRBD1. Germline V gene lookup returns CDR1 MNHEY and CDR2 SMNVEV (reference sequence). This CDR3 comprises 14 residues. The trim removed 6 bases at V and 4 bases at J, leaving 8 bases unmatched. The CDR3 here is CASRRTGAVTEAFF. As DNA, the CDR3 is TGTGCCAGCAGACGTACAGGGGCCGTCACTGAAGCTTTCTTT.

The count of this clone is one. The chain is built from TRBV19 and TRBJ2-1, with D perhaps matching TRBD2 (5 bases). Germline loops: CDR1 LNHDA, CDR2 SQIVND (reference sequence). This CDR3 contains 16 residues. V lost 3 bases, J lost 0 bases, and 12 bases lay in between. The CDR3 DNA reads as TGTGCCAGTAGTATTAGCGTCGCTAGCTCCTACAATGAGCAGTTCTTC. This translates into CASSISVASSYNEQFF.

V gene TRBV29-1 combines with J gene TRBJ2-4; either TRBD1 or TRBD2 may fit D (5 bases each). Trimming pared 5 bases from V and 6 bases from J, leaving 17 bases between. This CDR3 contains 14 residues. Germline V gene sequence: CDR1 SQVTM, CDR2 ANQGSEA. CDR3 residues: CSVRAGSGGNIQYF. Written as DNA, the CDR3 is TGCAGCGTTCGGGCAGGGAGCGGCGGAAACATTCAGTACTTC.

The V call is TRBV7-9, the J call TRBJ2-5; D is tentatively TRBD1 or TRBD2 (5 bases each). Per germline, CDR1 SEHNR and CDR2 FQNEAQ (reference sequence). The germline V and J ends were trimmed by 5 bases and 4 bases, with 14 bases remaining between them. CDR3 size: 14 residues. CDR3 DNA: TGTGCCAGCAGCCCACCGAGGGGAAGAGAGACCCAGTACTTC. It is translated as CASSPPRGRETQYF.

The chain couples TRBV15 to TRBJ2-7; D is unresolved. This CDR3 has 13 residues. Germline V gene sequence: CDR1 LNHNV, CDR2 YYDKDF (reference sequence). The V gene lost 3 bases and the J gene lost 0 bases, with 6 bases spanning the gap. In DNA form, the CDR3 reads TGTGCCACCAGCAGGGACCTCTCCTACGAGCAGTACTTC. This encodes CATSRDLSYEQYF.

The V and J genes are TRBV19 and TRBJ1-2; a possible D gene is TRBD1 (5 bases). The V gene's germline CDR1 is LNHDA and CDR2 SQIVND (reference sequence). V shed 5 bases and J shed 0 bases, with 10 bases lying between them. This CDR3 comprises 14 residues. As DNA, the CDR3 is TGTGCCAGTAGTCTGGGGCCTCCTAACTATGGCTACACCTTC. It yields the protein CASSLGPPNYGYTF. The variable domain in full, with the rest retrieved from reference TRBV19 and TRBJ1-2, is DGGITQSPKYLFRKEGQNVTLSCEQNLNHDAMYWYRQDPGQGLRLIYYSQIVNDFQKGDIAEGYSVSREKKESFPLTVTSAQKNPTAFYLCASSLGPPNYGYTFGSGTRLTVV.

The rearrangement links TRBV7-2 to TRBJ2-7; 9 bases are shared with TRBD2. The CDR3 runs 17 residues. The V gene's germline CDR1 is SGHTA and CDR2 FQGNSA. The trim removed 4 bases at V and 5 bases at J, leaving 15 bases unmatched. The CDR3 sequence is CASSSSPGGGAFHEQYF. CDR3 in DNA: TGTGCCAGCAGCTCATCGCCTGGCGGGGGGGCTTTTCACGAGCAGTACTTC.

The rearrangement uses TRBV14 and TRBJ1-2; D is unclear. Trimming took off 4 bases at V and 0 bases at J, with 12 bases between the two ends. The CDR3 is made up of 15 amino acids. Germline V gives CDR1 SGHDN, CDR2 FVKESK. In DNA form, the CDR3 reads TGTGCCAGCAGCCCCCTTTGGATGACTAACTATGGCTACACCTTC. Encoded protein: CASSPLWMTNYGYTF.

This clone is a singleton in its sample. The rearrangement uses TRBV7-6 and TRBJ2-5; TRBD2 might be the D (7 bases). There are 15 residues in the CDR3. CDR1 is SGHVS, CDR2 FNYEAQ, per germline. V was pared by 1 base and J by 5 bases, with 14 bases between. The CDR3 reads CASSLGVGGPETQYF. The CDR3 nucleotides are TGTGCCAGCAGCTTAGGCGTCGGGGGGCCGGAGACCCAGTACTTC.

The chain uses TRBV29-1 and TRBJ2-7, with D possibly TRBD1 on 6 matching bases. The CDR3 loop spans 11 amino acids. Between the trimmed V and J ends, which lost 2 bases and 5 bases, there was a span of 7 bases. Germline values: CDR1 SQVTM, CDR2 ANQGSEA. CDR3 in DNA: TGCAGCGTTGAACAGGGGAACGAGCAGTACTTC. It specifies CSVEQGNEQYF.